Ten or more counts support the clone carrying this TCR beta chain. The antigen is not known. Patients and controls were mostly of Caucasian heritage. The protocol was immunoSEQ multiplex PCR, while the TCRdb copy is restricted to in-frame clones and leaves out a portion. This sample has some 50,000 clones and no singletons, with under 2% in the ten largest. The sample originates from a study of T cell clonality in common variable immunodeficiency. Study-wide results and limits: Shared TCRbeta clones were fewer between CVID subjects than controls. TCRbeta clonality was increased in CVID versus healthy controls.

The sequence was collected from a person between 18 and 75 years old in good health. The material sequenced was peripheral blood mononuclear cells.

The part of the CDR3 DNA that was read is TGTGCCAGCAGTTTATCCGGGACAGGGGGCTCTGGGGCCAACGTC. Protein: CASSLSGTGGSGANV. The whole CDR3 reads CASSLSGTGGSGANVLTF. The chain joins TRBV27 to TRBJ2-6; TRBD1 aligns across 11 bases. The read finishes 3 residues shy of the CDR3 end, and the germline J gene is used to complete it. The germline CDR1 and CDR2 sequences are MNHEY and SMNVEV (reference sequence). V dropped 0 bases and J dropped 0; count of bases not matched to a gene: 1. The CDR3 consists of 18 residues.